Presented here are 28 T cell receptor beta chains from one specimen sequenced in a study of human T cells and chemical hapten exposure. TCRdb analysed the RACE reads with MiXCR anew, one entry per CDR3 protein. In the table there are 97,000 or so distinct CDR3 sequences, 25% to 35% of which are singletons. Regarding time point: patch test 3, about 24 weeks after DPC sensitization. Indicated treatment: therapeutic diphenylcyclopropenone sensitization with weekly scalp DPC. Sequenced here: whole blood, sampled in connection with sensitization to the hapten diphenylcyclopropenone (DPC). These receptors originate from a man aged 35 to 55 with alopecia areata. Some clones in this sample may be carry-over from other donors' samples.

The J gene is TRBJ2-3, the V gene TRBV7-2; D is possibly TRBD1 (6 bases). Germline CDR1 is SGHTA and CDR2 is FQGNSA. V lost 1 base and J 2 bases, leaving 10 bases between the germline ends. The CDR3 spans 15 residues. The chain's CDR3 is CASSLGGHNTDTQYF. The CDR3 bases are TGTGCCAGCAGCTTAGGGGGACACAACACAGATACGCAGTATTTT.

V is TRBV27 and J is TRBJ2-3; no clear D gene. Between the trimmed V and J ends, which lost 6 bases and 4 bases, there was a span of 8 bases. Germline CDR1 and CDR2: MNHEY and SMNVEV (reference sequence). This CDR3 contains 12 residues. For the CDR3, the DNA is TGTGCCAGCAGCCACCGCCCAGATACGCAGTATTTT. This encodes CASSHRPDTQYF.

The chain carries TRBV20-1 and TRBJ2-3, with 7 bases lining up with TRBD1. Looked up from germline, CDR1 is DFQATT and CDR2 is SNEGSKA (reference sequence). The junction had 6 bases not matched to a gene; V was cut back by 3 bases and J by 6 bases. This CDR3 is 13 amino acids long. The CDR3 reads CSASRAGGDTQYF. In nucleotides, the CDR3 is TGCAGTGCTAGTCGGGCAGGGGGTGATACGCAGTATTTT.

The chain employs TRBV7-8 and TRBJ2-7; 11 bases map to TRBD2. With 4 bases clipped from V and 4 bases from J, the junction kept 15 bases outside the gene matches. CDR3 size: 18 residues. The germline CDR1 and CDR2 sequences are SGHVS and FQNEAQ. Here the CDR3 DNA reads TGTGCCAGCAGCTCCCCTTTAGCAGGTAGCGGGAGGGCTTACGAGCAGTACTTC. Translated: CASSSPLAGSGRAYEQYF.

The CDR3 spells CASRRGWTNEKLFF. In DNA form, the CDR3 reads TGTGCCAGCAGGAGGGGGTGGACTAATGAAAAACTGTTTTTT. The gene calls are TRBV6-5 and TRBJ1-4; possibly TRBD1 for D (6 bases). The V gene lost 6 bases and the J gene lost 2 bases, with 10 bases spanning the gap. CDR1 is MNHEY, CDR2 SVGAGI, per germline. The length of the CDR3 is 14 residues.

This clonotype has more than one count but fewer than ten. This rearrangement joins TRBV7-9 to TRBJ2-7, with D uncertain. CDR3 length: 14 residues. V lost 1 base, J lost 2 bases, and 9 bases lay in between. Germline V gives CDR1 SEHNR, CDR2 FQNEAQ (reference sequence). The CDR3 protein is CASSLVPRTYEQYF. The CDR3 coding sequence is TGTGCCAGCAGCTTAGTACCTCGGACCTACGAGCAGTACTTC.

Only a few counts were recorded for this clonotype. This chain uses TRBV6-5 with TRBJ2-3; 7 bases map to TRBD2. CDR1 is MNHEY, CDR2 SVGAGI, per germline. Trimming took 5 bases from V and 5 from J; bases not matched to a gene: 13. The CDR3 is made up of 16 amino acids. The CDR3 loop reads CASSLVGGDYRDTQYF. As DNA, the CDR3 is TGTGCCAGCAGTCTAGTGGGGGGGGACTACAGAGATACGCAGTATTTT.

V usage is TRBV9 and J usage is TRBJ2-1; 7 nucleotides agree with TRBD1. This CDR3 is 12 amino acids long. The V gene end was trimmed by 0 bases and the J gene end by 11 bases; junction bases not matched to a gene: 2. In germline, CDR1 is SGDLS, CDR2 YYNGEE. The CDR3, as DNA: TGTGCCAGCAGCGTAGAGACAGGGAAGCAGTTCTTC. Its translation is CASSVETGKQFF.

This clonotype was detected a few times. The chain uses TRBV13 and TRBJ2-6; weak D call: TRBD1 (5 bases). CDR3 length: 15 amino acids. Per the germline V gene, CDR1 is PRHDT and CDR2 is FYEKMQ (reference sequence). V lost 2 bases, J lost 0 bases, and 5 bases lay in between. This CDR3 is CASSLRGSGANVLTF. CDR3 bases: TGTGCCAGCAGCTTAAGGGGCTCTGGGGCCAACGTCCTGACTTTC.

The rearrangement links TRBV5-1 to TRBJ2-3; D is unclear. Trimming left V 0 bases short and J 3 bases short, with 8 bases between. The CDR3 has 14 residues. Germline CDR1 and CDR2: SGHRS and YFSETQ. CDR3 DNA sequence: TGCGCCAGCAGCTTGGAGCTCGTAACAGATACGCAGTATTTT. It encodes CASSLELVTDTQYF.

About this clonotype: A junction boundary mismatches the germline segment, possibly from a read error. This chain joins TRBV20-1 and TRBJ2-7; 12 positions agree with TRBD2. From germline, CDR1 is DFQATT and CDR2 SNEGSKA (reference sequence). This CDR3 has 11 residues. CDR3: CSARDRTSGIF. The CDR3 coding sequence is TGCAGTGCTAGAGATCGGACTAGCGGGATATTC.

This CDR3 reads CASSSSLAGGPVFF. CDR3 coding DNA: TGTGCCAGTAGTTCGTCGCTAGCGGGAGGGCCTGTGTTCTTC. This chain uses TRBV19 with TRBJ2-1; TRBD2 aligns across 12 bases. This CDR3 contains 14 residues. The trim removed 5 bases at V and 15 bases at J, leaving 11 bases unmatched. Germline CDR1 reads LNHDA; CDR2 reads SQIVND (reference sequence).

This chain connects TRBV9 to TRBJ2-7, with D perhaps matching TRBD1 or TRBD2 (6 bases each). V lost 0 bases and J lost 6, with 10 bases in between. The CDR3 sequence is 13 residues long. Germline CDR1 is SGDLS and CDR2 is YYNGEE. The CDR3 nucleotides are TGTGCCAGCAGCGTAGCAGGAGGGGGCGAGCAGTACTTC. Translated: CASSVAGGGEQYF.

This chain joins TRBV15 and TRBJ2-7; 8 bases map to TRBD1. The trim removed 0 bases at V and 5 bases at J, leaving 9 bases unmatched. The CDR3 consists of 16 residues. Germline V gene lookup returns CDR1 LNHNV and CDR2 YYDKDF (reference sequence). CDR3 in DNA: TGTGCCACCAGCAGAGATCAGGGGGCTAGGAGCCACGAGCAGTACTTC. Protein sequence: CATSRDQGARSHEQYF.

This clonotype was seen a handful of times. This chain links TRBV20-1 with TRBJ2-3; D call uncertain. This CDR3 has 13 residues. CDR1 DFQATT and CDR2 SNEGSKA come from the germline V gene (reference sequence). The germline V and J ends were trimmed by 3 bases and 2 bases, with 9 bases remaining between them. The CDR3 DNA reads as TGCAGTGCTAGTTTCAGGATCACAGATACGCAGTATTTT. This encodes CSASFRITDTQYF.

This clonotype has just a few counts. J is TRBJ2-4 and V is TRBV30; D call uncertain. The V gene's germline CDR1 is GTSNPN and CDR2 SVGIG (reference sequence). The CDR3 totals 14 residues. V was cut by 5 bases and J by 0 bases, with 11 bases left in between. CDR3 in DNA: TGTGCCTGGCAAGGATCACTAGCCAAAAACATTCAGTACTTC. Protein product: CAWQGSLAKNIQYF.

This chain joins TRBV20-1 and TRBJ1-1, with D uncertain. V lost 3 bases and J 0 bases, leaving 11 bases between the germline ends. Looked up from germline, CDR1 is DFQATT and CDR2 is SNEGSKA (reference sequence). This CDR3 has 14 amino acids. CDR3 bases: TGCAGTGCTAGGGCCACCGGAGTGAACACTGAAGCTTTCTTT. Translation gives CSARATGVNTEAFF.

This clonotype has only a few counts. The rearrangement joins TRBV5-1 to TRBJ2-7; D gene ambiguous. Germline lookup yields CDR1 SGHRS and CDR2 YFSETQ. This CDR3 contains 13 residues. V was trimmed by 0 bases and J by 3 bases, leaving 7 bases between them. The CDR3 reads CASSLARGYEQYF. In nucleotides, the CDR3 is TGCGCCAGCAGCTTGGCTAGAGGCTACGAGCAGTACTTC. Filled out from reference TRBV5-1 and TRBJ2-7, the complete variable domain reads KAGVTQTPRYLIKTRGQQVTLSCSPISGHRSVSWYQQTPGQGLQFLFEYFSETQRNKGNFPGRFSGRQFSNSRSEMNVSTLELGDSALYLCASSLARGYEQYFGPGTRLTVT.

The chain has TRBV30 and TRBJ2-3; TRBD2 matches 13 bases. The germline gives CDR1 GTSNPN, CDR2 SVGIG (reference sequence). The CDR3 length is 16 residues. The J segment lost 5 bases and the V segment lost 1 base, leaving 6 bases of the junction unmatched. The CDR3 spells CAWSEGTSGNIDTQYF. The CDR3 DNA sequence: TGTGCCTGGAGTGAGGGGACTAGCGGGAATATAGATACGCAGTATTTT.

The chain combines TRBV27 with TRBJ1-1; D call uncertain. This CDR3 is built from 14 residues. The germline V gene has CDR1 MNHEY and CDR2 SMNVEV (reference sequence). Trimming removed 6 bases from V and 3 bases from J, with 14 bases in between. The CDR3 spells CASRELGSYTEAFF. The CDR3 nucleotides read TGTGCCAGCAGAGAGCTGGGCAGTTACACTGAAGCTTTCTTT.

J is TRBJ2-2 and V is TRBV3-1, with a weak D call TRBD2 (5 bases). Trimming removed 1 base from V and 9 bases from J, with 12 bases in between. This CDR3 has 14 amino acids. Germline-derived CDR1 and CDR2 are LGHDT and YNNKEL (reference sequence). The CDR3 coding sequence is TGTGCCAGCAGCCAAGGAGGTTGGAGGAGGGAGCTGTTTTTT. Amino acid sequence: CASSQGGWRRELFF.

This clonotype turned up a few times. The rearrangement uses TRBV5-4 and TRBJ2-3; possibly TRBD1 for D (5 bases). The germline V and J ends were trimmed by 4 bases and 4 bases, with 13 bases remaining between them. The CDR3 covers 14 residues. Germline CDR1 is SGHNT and CDR2 is YYREEE (reference sequence). The CDR3: CASSGVQGPDTQYF. The DNA for the CDR3 is TGTGCCAGCAGCGGGGTCCAGGGTCCAGATACGCAGTATTTT. The entire variable domain, with the rest obtained from reference TRBV5-4 and TRBJ2-3, is as follows: ETGVTQSPTHLIKTRGQQVTLRCSSQSGHNTVSWYQQALGQGPQFIFQYYREEENGRGNFPPRFSGLQFPNYSSELNVNALELDDSALYLCASSGVQGPDTQYFGPGTRLTVL.

The V call is TRBV28, the J call TRBJ1-4, with TRBD1 matching 10 bases. The CDR3 totals 16 residues. V trimming: 5 bases; J trimming: 10 bases; junction bases outside the gene matches: 13. CDR1 MDHEN and CDR2 SYDVKM come from the germline V gene. CDR3 DNA: TGTGCCAGCAGTCTAATAACTGGACAGGGGGTAGGAAAACTGTTTTTT. Encoded protein: CASSLITGQGVGKLFF. Full variable domain (missing parts from reference TRBV28 and TRBJ1-4): DVKVTQSSRYLVKRTGEKVFLECVQDMDHENMFWYRQDPGLGLRLIYFSYDVKMKEKGDIPEGYSVSREKKERFSLILESASTNQTSMYLCASSLITGQGVGKLFFGSGTQLSVL.

There are a few counts of this clonotype. The chain joins TRBV6-2 or TRBV6-3 to TRBJ2-2; TRBD2 agrees at 10 bases. Per germline, CDR1 MNHEY and CDR2 SVGEGT. The V gene end was trimmed by 5 bases and the J gene end by 3 bases; junction bases not matched to a gene: 6. The CDR3 contains 16 residues. CDR3 residues: CASSRRTSGYTGELFF. The CDR3 DNA reads as TGTGCCAGCAGTAGAAGGACTAGCGGCTACACCGGGGAGCTGTTTTTT.

The chain combines TRBV6-6 with TRBJ1-5; D ambiguous. Per the germline V gene, CDR1 is MNHNY and CDR2 is SVGAGI (reference sequence). CDR3 length equals 15 residues. With 7 bases removed from V and 2 bases from J, the gap between germline ends came to 15 bases. The DNA for the CDR3 is TGTGCCAGCACCCCCCCCGGGCAGCGCAATCAGCCCCAGCATTTT. Its protein is CASTPPGQRNQPQHF.

Regarding this clonotype: No DNA is shown, since the ends of the CDR3 on it are uncertain; the CDR3 is the one TCRdb lists. The chain couples TRBV12-3 or TRBV12-4 to TRBJ2-7. The CDR3 spans 11 amino acids, including both terminal residues. The CDR3 region is CASSTSREQYF.

The chain couples TRBV30 to TRBJ2-7; the D is unclear. Germline assignment: CDR1 GTSNPN and CDR2 SVGIG (reference sequence). The CDR3 covers 14 residues. The V end was cut by 3 bases, the J end by 2 bases, with 14 bases between. The CDR3 region is CAWSLILSPYEQYF. As DNA, the CDR3 is TGTGCCTGGAGCCTGATACTTAGCCCCTACGAGCAGTACTTC.

This clonotype was observed at least ten times. V is TRBV12-3 or TRBV12-4 and J is TRBJ2-1, with TRBD1 matching over 9 bases. V shed 5 bases and J 6 bases; nucleotides not matched to a gene: 8. The CDR3 is 15 residues long. CDR3 sequence: CASSTGTGNRNEQFF. The CDR3 bases are TGTGCCAGCAGTACCGGGACAGGGAACCGCAATGAGCAGTTCTTC.